This passage covers 16 T cell receptor beta chains from one sample sequenced in a study of OX40 agonist ivuxolimab in advanced cancers. The assay was immunoSEQ multiplex PCR, and TCRdb's table has in-frame clones only and misses some. This sample has roughly 52,000 clones, with over 60% found just once. The starting material was CD4+ or CD8+ T cells sorted from blood, obtained in a trial of the OX40 agonist ivuxolimab. These TCRs come from an adult with an advanced solid tumor such as melanoma, head and neck, liver or kidney cancer.

CDR3 in amino acids: CASSSSGAYNEQFF. CDR3 bases: TGTGCCAGCAGCTCCTCGGGGGCCTACAATGAGCAGTTCTTC. The V and J genes are TRBV11-3 and TRBJ2-1, with D possibly matching TRBD2 (6 bases). V lost 4 bases to trimming and J lost 2 bases, with 9 bases between them. In germline, CDR1 is SGHNT, CDR2 YENEEA. CDR3 length equals 14 residues.

The chain has TRBV5-5 and TRBJ2-5, with 10 positions matching TRBD1. The V and J ends lost 4 bases and 5 bases, in that order; junction bases with no gene match: 8. The CDR3 totals 15 residues. Germline values: CDR1 SGHKS, CDR2 YYEKEE (reference sequence). CDR3 residues: CASSPGQGTWETQYF. Written as DNA, the CDR3 is TGTGCCAGCAGCCCGGGACAGGGGACCTGGGAGACCCAGTACTTC.

In its sample, this clone was seen a few times. The V gene is TRBV7-2, the J gene TRBJ2-1, with 7 bases that match TRBD2. Germline assignment: CDR1 SGHTA and CDR2 FQGNSA. This CDR3 region has 15 residues. J lost 2 bases, V lost 5 bases, and 6 bases had no gene match. DNA for the CDR3: TGTGCCAGCAGCCCCCCCGGGACTACCTACAATGAGCAGTTCTTC. Translation: CASSPPGTTYNEQFF.

This chain joins TRBV9 and TRBJ2-7, with D possibly being TRBD2 (6 bases). CDR1 and CDR2 from the germline V gene are SGDLS and YYNGEE. Between the trimmed V and J ends, which lost 2 bases and 2 bases, there was a span of 14 bases. The CDR3 is 15 amino acids. The CDR3 DNA reads as TGTGCCAGCAGCGTCGGCGGGACGGATACCTACGAGCAGTACTTC. Translated, it gives CASSVGGTDTYEQYF.

The chain's CDR3 is CASRGGRAAGELFF. The CDR3 coding sequence is TGTGCCAGCAGGGGCGGGAGGGCCGCCGGGGAGCTGTTTTTT. The V gene is TRBV6-5, the J gene TRBJ2-2; 9 nucleotides match TRBD2. The V gene's germline CDR1 is MNHEY and CDR2 SVGAGI. The CDR3 spans 14 residues. V was pared by 6 bases and J by 6 bases, with 5 bases of the junction left unmatched.

This clone was counted a single time. The chain combines TRBV7-9 with TRBJ2-7, with D tentatively TRBD1 (5 bases). CDR3 length: 11 residues. Germline V lookup: CDR1 SEHNR, CDR2 FQNEAQ (reference sequence). Trimming left V 6 bases short and J 3 bases short, with 6 bases between. CDR3 sequence (DNA): TGTGCCAGCAGTGACAGCTACGAGCAGTACTTC. This translates into CASSDSYEQYF.

The chain is built from TRBV6-1 and TRBJ2-3; the match to TRBD2 covers 7 bases. Germline V gene lookup returns CDR1 MNHNS and CDR2 SASEGT. V was pared by 6 bases and J by 4 bases, with 7 bases of the junction left unmatched. This CDR3 has 14 amino acids. DNA of the CDR3: TGTGCCAGCAGCTATTGGGGGAGGGCAGATACGCAGTATTTT. Translating it yields CASSYWGRADTQYF.

The chain combines TRBV29-1 with TRBJ1-1; TRBD1 might be the D (5 bases). The germline V gene encodes CDR1 SQVTM and CDR2 ANQGSEA. Trimming took 6 bases from V and 2 from J, leaving 25 bases between them. This CDR3 has 17 residues. CDR3 coding DNA: TGCAGCGTCGACGGTTCAGGGTGGTTGGGAGGTAACACTGAAGCTTTCTTT. It specifies CSVDGSGWLGGNTEAFF.

V usage is TRBV7-8 and J usage is TRBJ2-7; D not certain. Trimming cost V 2 bases and J 3 bases, with 8 bases left between them. The CDR3 runs to 13 residues. CDR1 and CDR2 (germline): SGHVS, FQNEAQ. The CDR3 DNA reads as TGTGCCAGCAGCTTAAAGGGTTACTACGAGCAGTACTTC. Residues: CASSLKGYYEQYF.

This rearrangement joins TRBV18 to TRBJ2-7; D is possibly TRBD2 (5 bases). CDR3 length: 15 residues. V gave up 3 bases and J gave up 2 bases, with 14 bases separating them. Germline V gene lookup returns CDR1 KGHSH and CDR2 LQKENI. In DNA form, the CDR3 reads TGTGCCAGCTCACCCCTGGACGAGGGTACCTACGAGCAGTACTTC. Translated: CASSPLDEGTYEQYF.

V gene TRBV28 combines with J gene TRBJ2-1, with 7 bases lining up with TRBD1. With V trimmed by 4 bases and J by 4 bases, 10 bases remained unmatched. CDR1 MDHEN and CDR2 SYDVKM come from the germline V gene. The CDR3 is made up of 16 amino acids. CDR3 in amino acids: CASSSPGGRGYNEQFF. The CDR3 DNA reads TGTGCCAGCAGTTCCCCTGGGGGCAGGGGGTACAATGAGCAGTTCTTC.

The rearrangement joins TRBV9 to TRBJ2-5; TRBD1 matches 7 bases. The CDR3 loop spans 13 amino acids. Looked up from germline, CDR1 is SGDLS and CDR2 is YYNGEE. Losses at the gene ends were 0 bases for V and 7 bases for J; bases not matched to a gene: 3. For the CDR3, the DNA is TGTGCCAGCAGCGTAGGACAGGGTGGGACCCAGTACTTC. Translating gives CASSVGQGGTQYF.

The chain has TRBV27 and TRBJ2-1; possible D gene TRBD1, 6 bases. Germline V gene sequence: CDR1 MNHEY, CDR2 SMNVEV (reference sequence). This CDR3 contains 15 residues. The V end lost 6 bases, the J end lost 5 bases, and 17 bases lay between the germline ends. The DNA for the CDR3 is TGTGCCAGCAGCCCGACAGGCGATATCCACAATGAGCAGTTCTTC. The encoded protein is CASSPTGDIHNEQFF.

With regard to this clone: The junction departs from the called germline gene at one end, perhaps through a read error. The rearrangement links TRBV2 to TRBJ2-7; the D is unclear. The CDR3 sequence is 11 residues long. Germline-derived CDR1 and CDR2 are SNHLY and FYNNEI. The CDR3 DNA sequence: TGTGCCAGCAGTGCCCTAGGACGGGTTCTCTTC. Translation gives CASSALGRVLF.

V and J are TRBV7-9 and TRBJ2-1; weak D call: TRBD2 (6 bases). The CDR3 consists of 13 residues. Trimming removed 5 bases from V and 4 bases from J, with 9 bases in between. CDR1 and CDR2 from the germline V gene are SEHNR and FQNEAQ (reference sequence). The CDR3 is CASSIGLYNEQFF. The DNA of the CDR3 is TGTGCCAGCAGCATTGGACTATACAATGAGCAGTTCTTC.

The chain joins TRBV29-1 to TRBJ2-5, with 9 bases matching TRBD1. Losses at the gene ends were 7 bases for V and 4 bases for J; bases not matched to a gene: 16. Germline values: CDR1 SQVTM, CDR2 ANQGSEA. The CDR3 spans 16 residues. As DNA, the CDR3 is TGCAGCGCCACTTTTCTTGGGGGGACAGGGAGAGAGACCCAGTACTTC. This encodes CSATFLGGTGRETQYF.